The 8 T cell receptor beta chains given below trace back to one sample, sequenced in a study of blood T cell repertoires in COVID-19. Profiling relied on immunoSEQ multiplex PCR, and the TCRdb table lists in-frame clones only, not all of them. The repertoire consists of 250,000 or so clones, with around 87% occurring once and the leading ten covering around 5%. Material for sequencing was peripheral blood. Source of these receptors: a woman aged 60-75 years with COVID-19, enrolled during active disease.

The rearrangement joins TRBV7-9 to TRBJ2-7; a weak D match, TRBD1 (5 bases). The CDR3 sequence is 15 residues long. Germline-derived CDR1 and CDR2 are SEHNR and FQNEAQ (reference sequence). V was cut by 5 bases and J by 5 bases, with 19 bases left in between. The CDR3 spells CASSPSRVGSHEQYF. The CDR3 nucleotides are TGTGCCAGCAGCCCCAGCAGGGTCGGTTCCCACGAGCAGTACTTC. Full variable domain (missing parts from reference TRBV7-9 and TRBJ2-7): DTGVSQNPRHKITKRGQNVTFRCDPISEHNRLYWYRQTLGQGPEFLTYFQNEAQLEKSRLLSDRFSAERPKGSFSTLEIQRTEQGDSAMYLCASSPSRVGSHEQYFGPGTRLTVT.

The gene calls are TRBV28 and TRBJ2-2; 13 bases fit TRBD2. V shed 6 bases, J shed 4 bases, and the junction held 2 bases outside the gene matches. CDR3 length: 15 amino acids. CDR1 and CDR2 (germline): MDHEN, SYDVKM. DNA for the CDR3: TGTGCCAGCAGCAGACTAGCGGGAGGCACCGGGGAGCTGTTTTTT. Its protein is CASSRLAGGTGELFF.

The V call is TRBV4-1, the J call TRBJ1-4, with D perhaps TRBD1 (5 bases). CDR3 length equals 17 residues. CDR1 MGHRA and CDR2 YSYEKL come from the germline V gene. V lost 0 bases to trimming and J lost 1 base, with 12 bases between them. Here the CDR3 DNA reads TGCGCCAGCAGCCAAGATTTGGGGGGACGAACTAATGAAAAACTGTTTTTT. As protein: CASSQDLGGRTNEKLFF.

The chain employs TRBV18 and TRBJ1-2; 8 bases line up with TRBD1. The V segment lost 5 bases and the J segment 4 bases; nucleotides outside the gene matches: 9. Germline CDR1 reads KGHSH; CDR2 reads LQKENI. The CDR3 length is 15 residues. CDR3 residues: CASSSSTGVIYGYTF. CDR3 DNA: TGTGCCAGCTCATCCTCGACAGGGGTCATCTATGGCTACACCTTC.

The chain recombines TRBV7-8 with TRBJ1-1, with a tentative D call TRBD1 (6 bases). Trimming left V 2 bases short and J 1 base short, with 20 bases between. Germline V lookup: CDR1 SGHVS, CDR2 FQNEAQ. The CDR3 loop spans 18 amino acids. The DNA for the CDR3 is TGTGCCAGCAGCTTATTTTCAGGGGCCGGACGTTGGAACACTGAAGCTTTCTTT. Translated: CASSLFSGAGRWNTEAFF.

The chain links TRBV5-1 to TRBJ2-5; TRBD2 aligns across 8 bases. Germline V gives CDR1 SGHRS, CDR2 YFSETQ. J gave up 0 bases and V 5 bases, and 9 bases lay outside the gene matches. The CDR3 is 16 amino acids. The DNA of the CDR3 is TGCGCCAGCAGTCGAGCAACGGGGGGGAACCAAGAGACCCAGTACTTC. This encodes CASSRATGGNQETQYF.

The chain uses TRBV20-1 and TRBJ2-7; 12 bases fit TRBD2. Trimming took 3 bases from V and 13 from J; bases not matched to a gene: 13. Germline V gene lookup returns CDR1 DFQATT and CDR2 SNEGSKA (reference sequence). The CDR3 is 14 residues long. CDR3 sequence reads: CSASSGLAGTAAYF. CDR3 bases: TGCAGTGCTAGTTCCGGACTAGCGGGAACTGCGGCCTACTTC.

The chain is built from TRBV3-1 (or the pseudogene TRBV3-2) and TRBJ2-2, with D maybe TRBD2 (5 bases). Deletions cut 4 bases from V and 1 base from J, with 10 bases between. There are 15 residues in the CDR3. The germline CDR1 and CDR2 sequences are LGHDT and YNNKEL (reference sequence). CDR3 DNA sequence: TGTGCCAGCAGCCTACGGGGAAAGAACACCGGGGAGCTGTTTTTT. Amino acids: CASSLRGKNTGELFF.